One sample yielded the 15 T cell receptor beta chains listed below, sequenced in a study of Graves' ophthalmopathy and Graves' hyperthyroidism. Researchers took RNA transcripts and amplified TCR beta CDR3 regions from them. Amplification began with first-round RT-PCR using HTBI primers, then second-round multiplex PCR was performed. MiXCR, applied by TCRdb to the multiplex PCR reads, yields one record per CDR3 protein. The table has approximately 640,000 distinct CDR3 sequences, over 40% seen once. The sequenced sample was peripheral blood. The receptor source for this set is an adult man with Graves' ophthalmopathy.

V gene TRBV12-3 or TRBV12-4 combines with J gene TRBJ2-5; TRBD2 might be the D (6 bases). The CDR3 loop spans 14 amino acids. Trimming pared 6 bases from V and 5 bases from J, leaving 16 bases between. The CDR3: CASSPAGRPETQYF. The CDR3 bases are TGTGCCAGCAGCCCCGCGGGGCGGCCTGAGACCCAGTACTTC.

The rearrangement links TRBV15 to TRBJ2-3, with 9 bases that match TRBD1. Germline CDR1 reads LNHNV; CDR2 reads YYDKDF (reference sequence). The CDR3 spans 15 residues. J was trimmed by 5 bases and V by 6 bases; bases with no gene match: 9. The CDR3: CATRPSGQGIDTQYF. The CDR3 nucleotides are TGTGCCACCAGACCGAGCGGACAGGGGATAGATACGCAGTATTTT.

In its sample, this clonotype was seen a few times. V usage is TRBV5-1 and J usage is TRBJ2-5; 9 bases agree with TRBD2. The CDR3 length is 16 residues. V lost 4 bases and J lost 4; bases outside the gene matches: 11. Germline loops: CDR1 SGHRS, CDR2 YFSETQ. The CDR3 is CASSPPWRGGAETQYF. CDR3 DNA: TGCGCCAGCAGCCCCCCCTGGCGGGGGGGGGCAGAGACCCAGTACTTC.

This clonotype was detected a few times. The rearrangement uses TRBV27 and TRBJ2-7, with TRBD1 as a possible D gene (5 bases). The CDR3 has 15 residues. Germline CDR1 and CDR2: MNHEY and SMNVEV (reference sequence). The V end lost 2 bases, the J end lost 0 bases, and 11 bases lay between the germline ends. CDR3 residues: CASSLTPDSSYEQYF. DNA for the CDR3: TGTGCCAGCAGTTTAACTCCCGACAGCTCCTACGAGCAGTACTTC.

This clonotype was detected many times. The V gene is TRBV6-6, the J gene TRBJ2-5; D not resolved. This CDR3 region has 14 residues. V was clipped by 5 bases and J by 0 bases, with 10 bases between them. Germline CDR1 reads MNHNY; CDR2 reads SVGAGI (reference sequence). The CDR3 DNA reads TGTGCCAGCAGTACGGCGCAGGACCAAGAGACCCAGTACTTC. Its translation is CASSTAQDQETQYF.

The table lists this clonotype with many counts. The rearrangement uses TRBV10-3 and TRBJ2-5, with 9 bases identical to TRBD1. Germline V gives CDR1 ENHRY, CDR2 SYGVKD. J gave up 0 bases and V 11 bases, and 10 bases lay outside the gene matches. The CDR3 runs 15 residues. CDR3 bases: TGTGCCGTGGGGGGGACAGGGTCGTACCAAGAGACCCAGTACTTC. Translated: CAVGGTGSYQETQYF.

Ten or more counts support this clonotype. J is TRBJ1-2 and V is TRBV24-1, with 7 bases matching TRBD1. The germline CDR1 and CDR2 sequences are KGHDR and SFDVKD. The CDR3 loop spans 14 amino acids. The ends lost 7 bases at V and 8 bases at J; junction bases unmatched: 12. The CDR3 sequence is CATSVDRARRGYTF. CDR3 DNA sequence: TGTGCCACCAGCGTTGACAGGGCCCGCAGGGGCTACACCTTC.

CDR3 sequence reads: CATRPGGDYGYTF. In nucleotides, the CDR3 is TGTGCCACCCGGCCGGGGGGAGATTATGGCTACACCTTC. V gene TRBV27 combines with J gene TRBJ1-2; tentatively, D is TRBD1 (5 bases). V shed 10 bases and J shed 5 bases, with 17 bases lying between them. Germline V gene sequence: CDR1 MNHEY, CDR2 SMNVEV (reference sequence). CDR3 size: 13 residues.

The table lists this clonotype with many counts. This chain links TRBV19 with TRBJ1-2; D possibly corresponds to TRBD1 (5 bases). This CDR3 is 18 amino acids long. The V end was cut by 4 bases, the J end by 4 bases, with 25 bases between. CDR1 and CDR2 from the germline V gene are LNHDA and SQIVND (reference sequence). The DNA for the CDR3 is TGTGCCAGTAGTACCCCCTTTGTGCAGGGTATGATCGGCTATGGCTACACCTTC. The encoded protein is CASSTPFVQGMIGYGYTF.

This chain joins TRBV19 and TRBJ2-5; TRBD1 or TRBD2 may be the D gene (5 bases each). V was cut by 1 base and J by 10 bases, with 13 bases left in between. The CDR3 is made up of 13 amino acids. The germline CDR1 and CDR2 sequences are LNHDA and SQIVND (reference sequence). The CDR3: CASSIGGVDSQYF. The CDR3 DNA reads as TGTGCCAGTAGTATAGGAGGGGTGGATAGCCAGTACTTC.

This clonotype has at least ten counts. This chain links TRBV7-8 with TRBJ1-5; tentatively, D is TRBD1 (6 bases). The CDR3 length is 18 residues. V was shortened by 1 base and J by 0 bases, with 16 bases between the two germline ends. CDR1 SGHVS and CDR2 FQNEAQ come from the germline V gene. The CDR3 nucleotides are TGTGCCAGCAGCTTAGTGCTGACAGGCTACATTAGCAATCAGCCCCAGCATTTT. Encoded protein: CASSLVLTGYISNQPQHF.

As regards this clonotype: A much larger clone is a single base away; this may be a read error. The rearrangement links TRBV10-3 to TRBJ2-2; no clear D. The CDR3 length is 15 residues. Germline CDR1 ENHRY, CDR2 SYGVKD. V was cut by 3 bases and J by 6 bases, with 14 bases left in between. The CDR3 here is CAISDSVSGPGELFF. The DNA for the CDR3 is TGTGCCATCAGTGACTCGGTATCGGGTCCCGGGGAGCTGTTTTTT.

The CDR3 region is CASSLSGSETQYF. Here the CDR3 DNA reads TGTGCCAGCAGCCTTAGCGGGAGTGAGACCCAGTACTTC. The V and J genes are TRBV9 and TRBJ2-5; 9 bases map to TRBD2. Looked up from germline, CDR1 is SGDLS and CDR2 is YYNGEE. J was trimmed by 5 bases and V by 4 bases; bases with no gene match: 3. The length of the CDR3 is 13 residues.

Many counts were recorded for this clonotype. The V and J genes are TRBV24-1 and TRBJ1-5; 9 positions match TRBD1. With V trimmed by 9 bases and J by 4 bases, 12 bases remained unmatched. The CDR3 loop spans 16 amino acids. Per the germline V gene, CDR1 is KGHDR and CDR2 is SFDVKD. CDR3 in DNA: TGTGCCACCCATCCGGGACAGGGTTTCGGAAATCAGCCCCAGCATTTT. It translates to CATHPGQGFGNQPQHF.

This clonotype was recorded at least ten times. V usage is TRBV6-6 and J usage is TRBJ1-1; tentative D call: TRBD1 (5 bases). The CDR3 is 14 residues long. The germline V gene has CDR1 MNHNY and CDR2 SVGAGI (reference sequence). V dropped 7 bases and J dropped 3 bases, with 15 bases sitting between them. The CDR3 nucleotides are TGTGCCAGCACCCACATGGGGCTCGACACTGAAGCTTTCTTT. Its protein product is CASTHMGLDTEAFF.